This TCR beta chain derives from a study of CD8 T cells in Susac syndrome. TCR beta from blood CD8+ and CD4+ T cells was sequenced. The multiple sclerosis control group consisted of treatment-naive patients whose relapsing-remitting disease, which was either stable or active, fulfilled revised McDonald criteria. In its sample, this clonotype was seen once. What it binds is unknown. Study-level results: Only a relatively small number of individuals were included in the TCR sequencing and HLA analysis.

The CDR3 loop spans 14 amino acids. Trimming removed 8 bases from V and 4 bases from J, with 15 bases in between. Reverse transcription of roughly 0.5 to 1 ug RNA was performed with random hexamers. TCRdb re-derived calls from the immunoSEQ multiplex PCR reads in MiXCR, one entry per CDR3 protein. The sample carries about 300,000 distinct CDR3 sequences, 92% recorded once. The chain has TRBV12-3 or TRBV12-4 and TRBJ1-5, with D maybe TRBD1 (6 bases). The source of this sequence is a human donor with multiple sclerosis. The sequenced material came from CD4+ T cells from PBMCs. The DNA of the CDR3 is TGTGCCAGCGTCGGAGGGGGGACGAATCAGCCCCAGCATTTT. Protein: CASVGGGTNQPQHF.